The present TCR beta chain was sequenced within a study of T-cell memory formation after mild COVID-19. Across the whole study: TCR clusters mostly belonged to single donors.

The study's findings and limits: CM and EM subsets held most contracting CD4+ clones; EMRA held CD8+ ones.

In TCRdb, the 5' RACE reads were re-called with MiXCR into one record per CDR3 protein. The sample shows roughly 480,000 distinct CDR3 sequences, around 27% of them seen only once. The CDR3 totals 14 residues. V dropped 4 bases and J dropped 9; count of bases not matched to a gene: 8. Per the germline V gene, CDR1 is SGDLS and CDR2 is YYNGEE. This clonotype appeared a few times. Antigen: not known. The receptor was isolated from an adult woman who had mild COVID-19 (a few samples of this study predate the infection). Cell type and time point are not known. Material: PBMCs or a T cell subset sorted from them (not recorded which). V and J are TRBV9 and TRBJ2-1; 9 bases line up with TRBD2. CDR3 region: CASSPGGRAVEQFF. The CDR3 DNA reads as TGTGCCAGCAGCCCCGGCGGGAGGGCCGTTGAGCAGTTCTTC.